This record concerns one TCR beta chain sequence. Its antigen target is currently unknown. No quality values exist for individual bases; no much larger clone is one base distant. This sample stems from a study of T cell changes during pregnancy in multiple sclerosis (dated by TCRdb to about 2019). Background for the entire study: The study examined how the T cell repertoire changed over the course of pregnancy in women with multiple sclerosis.

The receptor library was made with the immunoSEQ multiplex PCR assay. This immuneACCESS table, as held by TCRdb, lists in-frame sequences with V and J called but not all clones. Of the missing ones, under half trace to an unresolved V gene in checked studies; the others have no known cause. This sample comprises under 45,000 clones, roughly 88% of them detected only once. Of the sample, roughly 4% is held by the ten largest clones. The CDR3, from cysteine to phenylalanine, totals 13 residues. The only DNA kept is the CDR3, 39 bases in frame from the first base. The V and J segments used are TRBV21-1 and TRBJ1-3; the table's D call of TRBD1 was not tested on the DNA. TRBV21-1 counts as a pseudogene. This clonotype was sampled from a female donor with multiple sclerosis, enrolled in a pregnancy study. Sequences were derived from CD8+ T cells from peripheral blood mononuclear cells, sampled in the first trimester of pregnancy. The CDR3 has the sequence CATDRGTGNTIYF. The sequenced DNA is TGTGCCACCGACAGGGGGACCGGAAACACCATATATTTT.